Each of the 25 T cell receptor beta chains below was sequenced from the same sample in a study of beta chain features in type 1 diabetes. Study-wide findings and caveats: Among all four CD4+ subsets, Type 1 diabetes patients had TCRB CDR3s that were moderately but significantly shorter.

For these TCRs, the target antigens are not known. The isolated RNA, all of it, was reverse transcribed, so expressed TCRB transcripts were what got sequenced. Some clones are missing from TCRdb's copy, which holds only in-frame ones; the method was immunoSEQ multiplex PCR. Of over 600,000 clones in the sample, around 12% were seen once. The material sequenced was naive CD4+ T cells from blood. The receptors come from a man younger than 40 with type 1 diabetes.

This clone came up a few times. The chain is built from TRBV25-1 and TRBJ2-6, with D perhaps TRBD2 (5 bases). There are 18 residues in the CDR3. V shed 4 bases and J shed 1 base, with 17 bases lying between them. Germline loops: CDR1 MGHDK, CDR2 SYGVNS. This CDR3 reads CASSAYPGESSGANVLTF. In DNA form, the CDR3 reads TGTGCCAGCAGTGCCTATCCCGGGGAATCGTCTGGGGCCAACGTCCTGACTTTC. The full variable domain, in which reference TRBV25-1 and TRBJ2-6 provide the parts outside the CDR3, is EADIYQTPRYLVIGTGKKITLECSQTMGHDKMYWYQQDPGMELHLIHYSYGVNSTEKGDLSSESTVSRIRTEHFPLTLESARPSHTSQYLCASSAYPGESSGANVLTFGAGSRLTVL.

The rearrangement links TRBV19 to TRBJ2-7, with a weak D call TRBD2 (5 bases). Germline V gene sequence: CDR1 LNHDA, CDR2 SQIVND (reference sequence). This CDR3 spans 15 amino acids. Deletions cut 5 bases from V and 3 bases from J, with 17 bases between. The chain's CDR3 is CASSPHGGEGYEQYF. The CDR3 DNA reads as TGTGCCAGTAGTCCCCACGGAGGCGAAGGCTACGAGCAGTACTTC.

The chain's CDR3 is CASSLLGVSYGYTF. The CDR3 DNA follows: TGTGCCAGCAGCTTACTTGGGGTGAGCTATGGCTACACCTTC. This chain connects TRBV7-9 to TRBJ1-2; D is undetermined. V gave up 2 bases and J gave up 4 bases, with 11 bases separating them. The germline V gene has CDR1 SEHNR and CDR2 FQNEAQ (reference sequence). This CDR3 contains 14 residues.

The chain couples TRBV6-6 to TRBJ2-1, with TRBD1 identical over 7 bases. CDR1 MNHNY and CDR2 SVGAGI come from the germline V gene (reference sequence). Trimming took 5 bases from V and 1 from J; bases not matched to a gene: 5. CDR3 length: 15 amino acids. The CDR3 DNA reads TGTGCCAGCAGTACCCGACAGGGATCCTACAATGAGCAGTTCTTC. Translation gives CASSTRQGSYNEQFF.

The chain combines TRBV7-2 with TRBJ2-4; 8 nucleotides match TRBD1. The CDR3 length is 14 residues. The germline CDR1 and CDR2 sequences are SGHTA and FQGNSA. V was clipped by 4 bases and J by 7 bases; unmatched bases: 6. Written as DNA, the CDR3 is TGTGCCAGCAGCTCGACAGGGGTACGGAACATTCAGTACTTC. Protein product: CASSSTGVRNIQYF.

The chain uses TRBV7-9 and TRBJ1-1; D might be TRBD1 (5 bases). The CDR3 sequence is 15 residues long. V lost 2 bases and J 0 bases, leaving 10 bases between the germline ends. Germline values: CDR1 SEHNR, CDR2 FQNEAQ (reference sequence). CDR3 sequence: CASSLYGAMNTEAFF. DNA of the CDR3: TGTGCCAGCAGCTTATACGGGGCAATGAACACTGAAGCTTTCTTT.

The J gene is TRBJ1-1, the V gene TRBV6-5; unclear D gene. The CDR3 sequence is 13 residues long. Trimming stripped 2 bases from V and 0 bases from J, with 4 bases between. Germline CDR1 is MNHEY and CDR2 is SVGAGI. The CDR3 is CASSYLLNTEAFF. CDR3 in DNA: TGTGCCAGCAGTTACCTCTTGAACACTGAAGCTTTCTTT.

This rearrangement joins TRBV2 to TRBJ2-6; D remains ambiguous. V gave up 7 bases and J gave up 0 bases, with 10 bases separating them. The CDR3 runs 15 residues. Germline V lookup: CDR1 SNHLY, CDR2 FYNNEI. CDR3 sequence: CASTDPSSGANVLTF. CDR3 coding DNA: TGTGCCAGCACCGACCCTAGCTCTGGGGCCAACGTCCTGACTTTC. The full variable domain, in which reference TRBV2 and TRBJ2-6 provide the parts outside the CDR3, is EPEVTQTPSHQVTQMGQEVILRCVPISNHLYFYWYRQILGQKVEFLVSFYNNEISEKSEIFDDQFSVERPDGSNFTLKIRSTKLEDSAMYFCASTDPSSGANVLTFGAGSRLTVL.

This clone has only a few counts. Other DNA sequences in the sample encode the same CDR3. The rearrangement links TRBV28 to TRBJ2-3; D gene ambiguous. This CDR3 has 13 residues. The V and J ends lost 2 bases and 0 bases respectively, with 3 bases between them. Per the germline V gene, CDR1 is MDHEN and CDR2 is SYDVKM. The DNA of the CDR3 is TGTGCCAGCAGTTTAGGCAGCACAGATACGCAGTATTTT. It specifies CASSLGSTDTQYF.

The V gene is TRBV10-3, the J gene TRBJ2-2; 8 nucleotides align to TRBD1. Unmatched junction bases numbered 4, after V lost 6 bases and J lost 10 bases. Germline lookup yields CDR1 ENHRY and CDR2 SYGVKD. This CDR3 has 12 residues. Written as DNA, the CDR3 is TGTGCCATCAGCGGACAGGGCTTGGAGCTGTTTTTT. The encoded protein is CAISGQGLELFF.

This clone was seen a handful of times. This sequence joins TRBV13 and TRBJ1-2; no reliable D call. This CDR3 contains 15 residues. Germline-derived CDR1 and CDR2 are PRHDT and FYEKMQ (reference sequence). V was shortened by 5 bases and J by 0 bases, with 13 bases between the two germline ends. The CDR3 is CASSALAVTNYGYTF. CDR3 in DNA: TGTGCCAGCAGCGCCTTGGCAGTTACTAACTATGGCTACACCTTC.

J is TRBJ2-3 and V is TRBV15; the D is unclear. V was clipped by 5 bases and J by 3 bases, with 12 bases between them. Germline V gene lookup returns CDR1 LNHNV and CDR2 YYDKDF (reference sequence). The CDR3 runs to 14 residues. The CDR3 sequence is CATSGTMTTDTQYF. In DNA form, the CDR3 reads TGTGCCACCAGCGGAACCATGACAACAGATACGCAGTATTTT.

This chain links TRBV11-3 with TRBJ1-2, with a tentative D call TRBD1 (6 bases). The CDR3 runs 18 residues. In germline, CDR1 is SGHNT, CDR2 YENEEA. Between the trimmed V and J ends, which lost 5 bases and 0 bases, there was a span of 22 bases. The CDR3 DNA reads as TGTGCCAGCAGCCAAATAAAACCCGGGACACCGACTAACTATGGCTACACCTTC. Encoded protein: CASSQIKPGTPTNYGYTF.

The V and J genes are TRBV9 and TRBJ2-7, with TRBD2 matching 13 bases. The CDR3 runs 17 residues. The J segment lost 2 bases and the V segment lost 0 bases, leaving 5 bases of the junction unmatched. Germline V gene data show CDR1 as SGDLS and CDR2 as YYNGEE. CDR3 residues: CASSVATGTSGTYEQYF. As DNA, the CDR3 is TGTGCCAGCAGCGTAGCAACCGGGACTAGCGGGACCTACGAGCAGTACTTC.

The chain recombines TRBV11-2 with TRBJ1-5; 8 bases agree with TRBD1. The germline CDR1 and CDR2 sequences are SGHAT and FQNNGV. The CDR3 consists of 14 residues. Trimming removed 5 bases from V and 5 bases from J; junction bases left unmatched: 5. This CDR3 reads CASSRGTGYQPQHF. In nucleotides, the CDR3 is TGTGCCAGCAGCCGCGGGACAGGTTATCAGCCCCAGCATTTT. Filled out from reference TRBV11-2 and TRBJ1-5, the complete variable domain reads EAGVAQSPRYKIIEKRQSVAFWCNPISGHATLYWYQQILGQGPKLLIQFQNNGVVDDSQLPKDRFSAERLKGVDSTLKIQPAKLEDSAVYLCASSRGTGYQPQHFGDGTRLSIL.

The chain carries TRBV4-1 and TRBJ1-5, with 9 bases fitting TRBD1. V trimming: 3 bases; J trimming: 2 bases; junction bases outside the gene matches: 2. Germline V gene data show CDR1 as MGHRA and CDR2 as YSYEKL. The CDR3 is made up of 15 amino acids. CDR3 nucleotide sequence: TGCGCCAGCAGCCAGACAGGGGGGGGCAATCAGCCCCAGCATTTT. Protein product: CASSQTGGGNQPQHF.

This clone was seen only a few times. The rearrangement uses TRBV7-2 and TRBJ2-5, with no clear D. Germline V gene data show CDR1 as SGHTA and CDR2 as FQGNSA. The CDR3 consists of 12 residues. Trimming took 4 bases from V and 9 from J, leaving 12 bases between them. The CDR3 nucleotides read TGTGCCAGCAGCTCAAGCGATTTGGCCCAGTACTTC. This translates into CASSSSDLAQYF.

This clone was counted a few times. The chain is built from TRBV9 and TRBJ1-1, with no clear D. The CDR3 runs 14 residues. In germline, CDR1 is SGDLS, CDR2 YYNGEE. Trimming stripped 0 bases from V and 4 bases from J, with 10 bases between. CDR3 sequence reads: CASSVGAVVTEAFF. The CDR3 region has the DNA TGTGCCAGCAGCGTAGGAGCAGTTGTCACTGAAGCTTTCTTT.

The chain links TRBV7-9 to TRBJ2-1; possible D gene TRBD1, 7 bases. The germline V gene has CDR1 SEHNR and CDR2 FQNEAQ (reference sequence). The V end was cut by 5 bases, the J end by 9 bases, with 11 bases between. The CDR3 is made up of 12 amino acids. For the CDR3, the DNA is TGTGCCAGCAGCCCAGGGGGAGGTGAGCAGTTCTTC. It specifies CASSPGGGEQFF.

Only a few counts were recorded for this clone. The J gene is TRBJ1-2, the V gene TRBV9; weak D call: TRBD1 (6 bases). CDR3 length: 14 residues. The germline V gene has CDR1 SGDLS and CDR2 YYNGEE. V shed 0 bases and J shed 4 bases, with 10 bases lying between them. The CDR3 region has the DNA TGTGCCAGCAGCGTAGATCAGGGGTCCTATGGCTACACCTTC. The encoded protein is CASSVDQGSYGYTF.

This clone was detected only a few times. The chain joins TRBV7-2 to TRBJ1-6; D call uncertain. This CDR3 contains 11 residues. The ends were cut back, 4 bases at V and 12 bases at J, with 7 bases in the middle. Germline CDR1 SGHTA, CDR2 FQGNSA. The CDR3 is CASSSRGPLHF. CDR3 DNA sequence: TGTGCCAGCAGCTCTAGAGGACCCCTCCACTTT.

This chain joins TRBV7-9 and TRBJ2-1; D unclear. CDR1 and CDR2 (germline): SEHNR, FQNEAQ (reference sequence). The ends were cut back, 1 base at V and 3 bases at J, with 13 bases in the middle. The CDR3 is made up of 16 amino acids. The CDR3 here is CASSLGKQNYYNEQFF. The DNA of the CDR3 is TGTGCCAGCAGCTTAGGGAAGCAGAATTACTACAATGAGCAGTTCTTC.

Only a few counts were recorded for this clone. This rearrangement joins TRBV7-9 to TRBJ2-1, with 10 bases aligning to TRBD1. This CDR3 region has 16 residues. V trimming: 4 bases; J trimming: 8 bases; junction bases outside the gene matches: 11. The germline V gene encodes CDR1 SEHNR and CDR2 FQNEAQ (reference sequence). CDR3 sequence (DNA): TGTGCCAGCAGCTCGCTACCGGGACAGGGGCAAGATGAGCAGTTCTTC. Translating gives CASSSLPGQGQDEQFF. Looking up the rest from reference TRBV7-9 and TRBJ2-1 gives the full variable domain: DTGVSQNPRHKITKRGQNVTFRCDPISEHNRLYWYRQTLGQGPEFLTYFQNEAQLEKSRLLSDRFSAERPKGSFSTLEIQRTEQGDSAMYLCASSSLPGQGQDEQFFGPGTRLTVL.

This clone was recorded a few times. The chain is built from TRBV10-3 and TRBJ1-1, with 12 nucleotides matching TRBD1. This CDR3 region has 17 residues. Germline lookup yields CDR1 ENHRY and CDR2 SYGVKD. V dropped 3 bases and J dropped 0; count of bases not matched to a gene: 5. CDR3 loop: CAISEPGTGGLNTEAFF. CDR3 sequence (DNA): TGTGCCATCAGTGAACCCGGGACAGGGGGCCTGAACACTGAAGCTTTCTTT.

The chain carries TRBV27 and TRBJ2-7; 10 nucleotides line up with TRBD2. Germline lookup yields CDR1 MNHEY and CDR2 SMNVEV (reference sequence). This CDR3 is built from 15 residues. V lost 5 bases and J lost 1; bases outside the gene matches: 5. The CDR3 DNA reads TGTGCCAGCAGTGGACCGGGACTAGCGTCCTACGAGCAGTACTTC. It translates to CASSGPGLASYEQYF.